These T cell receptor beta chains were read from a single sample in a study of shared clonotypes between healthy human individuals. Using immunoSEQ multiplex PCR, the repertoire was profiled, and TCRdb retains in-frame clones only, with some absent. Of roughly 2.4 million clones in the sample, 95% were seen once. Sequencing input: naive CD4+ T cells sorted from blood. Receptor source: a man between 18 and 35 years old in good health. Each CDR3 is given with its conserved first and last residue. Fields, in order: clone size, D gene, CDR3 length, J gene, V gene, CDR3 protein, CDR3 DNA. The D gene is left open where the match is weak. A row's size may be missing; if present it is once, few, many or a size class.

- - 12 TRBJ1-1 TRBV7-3 CASSPRRREAFF TGTGCCAGCAGCCCCAGGCGGCGTGAAGCTTTCTTT
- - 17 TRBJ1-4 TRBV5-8 CASSRGAETVLGEKLFF TGTGCCAGCAGCCGAGGGGCCGAGACCGTGTTGGGTGAAAAACTGTTTTTT
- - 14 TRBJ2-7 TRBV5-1 CASSLGGGSYEQYF TGCGCCAGCAGCTTGGGAGGGGGCTCCTACGAGCAGTACTTC
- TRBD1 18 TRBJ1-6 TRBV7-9 CASSLALQGNSYNSPLHF TGTGCCAGCAGCTTAGCCCTACAGGGGAACTCCTATAATTCACCCCTCCACTTT
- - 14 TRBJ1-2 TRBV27 CASSFGGANYGYTF TGTGCCAGCAGTTTTGGGGGAGCTAACTATGGCTACACCTTC
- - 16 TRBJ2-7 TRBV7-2 CASSLAPGLISYEQYF TGTGCCAGCAGCTTAGCCCCGGGTCTGATCTCCTACGAGCAGTACTTC
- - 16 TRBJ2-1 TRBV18 CASSLTGQNIYNEQFF TGTGCCAGCTCTCTCACCGGGCAGAATATCTACAATGAGCAGTTCTTC
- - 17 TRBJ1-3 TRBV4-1 CASSQDPLFYSGNTIYF TGCGCCAGCAGCCAAGATCCCTTATTCTACTCTGGAAACACCATATATTTT
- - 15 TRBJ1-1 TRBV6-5 CASSPTGRMNTEAFF TGTGCCAGCAGTCCCACAGGGAGAATGAACACTGAAGCTTTCTTT
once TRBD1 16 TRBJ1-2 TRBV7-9 CASSRGGQGEHYGYTF TGTGCCAGCAGCCGCGGGGGACAGGGGGAGCACTATGGCTACACCTTC
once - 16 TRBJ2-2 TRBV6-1 CASSESGRANTGELFF TGTGCCAGCAGTGAATCGGGCAGGGCGAACACCGGGGAGCTGTTTTTT
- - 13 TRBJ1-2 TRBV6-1 CASSQVSFYGYTF TGTGCCAGCAGTCAAGTGTCCTTCTATGGCTACACCTTC
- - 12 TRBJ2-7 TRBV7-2 CASSLTRYEQYF TGTGCCAGCAGCCTGACACGTTACGAGCAGTACTTC
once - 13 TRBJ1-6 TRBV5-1 CASSLGDRSPLHF TGCGCCAGCAGCTTGGGGGATCGGTCACCCCTCCACTTT
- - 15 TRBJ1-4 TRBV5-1 CASSLEGFGNEKLFF TGCGCCAGCAGCTTGGAGGGGTTTGGTAATGAAAAACTGTTTTTT
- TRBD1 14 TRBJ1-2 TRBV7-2 CASSPNTGGYGYTF TGTGCCAGCAGCCCAAACACAGGGGGCTATGGCTACACCTTC
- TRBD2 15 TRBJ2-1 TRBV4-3 CASSPRLAGVNEQFF TGCGCCAGCAGCCCGCGACTAGCGGGAGTCAATGAGCAGTTCTTC
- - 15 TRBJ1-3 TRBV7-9 CASSYTGLTGNTIYF TGTGCCAGCAGTTATACAGGGCTCACTGGAAACACCATATATTTT
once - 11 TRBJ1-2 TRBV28 CASSLFGGYTF TGTGCCAGCAGTTTATTCGGTGGCTACACCTTC
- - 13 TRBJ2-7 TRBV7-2 CASSYQQANEQYF TGTGCCAGCAGCTATCAACAGGCGAACGAGCAGTACTTC
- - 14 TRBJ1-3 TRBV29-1 CSVEPGAAGNTIYF TGCAGCGTTGAACCCGGAGCAGCGGGAAACACCATATATTTT
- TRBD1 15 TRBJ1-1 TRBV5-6 CASSYRDRGGTEAFF TGTGCCAGCAGCTACCGGGACAGGGGAGGTACTGAAGCTTTCTTT
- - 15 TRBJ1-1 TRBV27 CASSLGPDLNTEAFF TGTGCCAGCAGTTTAGGACCGGACCTTAACACTGAAGCTTTCTTT
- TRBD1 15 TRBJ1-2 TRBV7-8 CASSPPGTGTHGYTF TGTGCCAGCAGCCCACCCGGGACAGGGACTCATGGCTACACCTTC
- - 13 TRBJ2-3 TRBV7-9 CASSPEGTDTQYF TGTGCCAGCAGCCCAGAGGGCACAGATACGCAGTATTTT
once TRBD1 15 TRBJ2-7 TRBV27 CASSPGTGPFYEQYF TGTGCCAGCAGTCCCGGGACAGGGCCTTTCTACGAGCAGTACTTC
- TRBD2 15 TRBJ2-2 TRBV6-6 CASTRTSGSTGELFF TGTGCCAGCACACGGACTAGCGGGAGCACCGGGGAGCTGTTTTTT
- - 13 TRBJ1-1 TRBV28 CASFRWVNTEAFF TGTGCCAGTTTTCGATGGGTAAACACTGAAGCTTTCTTT
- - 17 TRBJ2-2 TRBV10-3 CAISDPVRGSNTGELFF TGTGCCATCAGTGACCCCGTTCGGGGATCGAACACCGGGGAGCTGTTTTTT
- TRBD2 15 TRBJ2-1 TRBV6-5 CASTLLAGGWNEQFF TGTGCCAGCACCCTACTAGCGGGGGGGTGGAATGAGCAGTTCTTC
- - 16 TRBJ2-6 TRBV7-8 CASSLGLGSGANVLTF TGTGCCAGCAGCTTAGGGCTAGGGTCTGGGGCCAACGTCCTGACTTTC
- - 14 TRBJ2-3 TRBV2 CASSENGFTDTQYF TGTGCCAGCAGCGAAAACGGGTTCACAGATACGCAGTATTTT
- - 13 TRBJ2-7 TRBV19 CASRESLAYEQYF TGTGCCAGTAGAGAGAGCTTGGCCTACGAGCAGTACTTC
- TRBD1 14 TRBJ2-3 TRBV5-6 CASSLAAGGDTQYF TGTGCCAGCAGCTTGGCGGCAGGGGGTGATACGCAGTATTTT
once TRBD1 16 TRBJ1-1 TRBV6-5 CASSYSRQGARGSAFF TGTGCCAGCAGTTACTCGAGACAGGGGGCCAGGGGTTCGGCTTTCTTT
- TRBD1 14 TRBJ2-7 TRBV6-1 CASIRQGLSYEQYF TGTGCCAGCATTCGACAGGGCCTCTCCTACGAGCAGTACTTC
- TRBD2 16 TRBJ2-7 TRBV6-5 CASSSLLMTSGSEQYF TGTGCCAGCAGTTCACTCCTTATGACTAGCGGGTCCGAGCAGTACTTC
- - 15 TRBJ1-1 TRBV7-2 CASSLEGLMNTEAFF TGTGCCAGCAGCTTAGAAGGCCTCATGAACACTGAAGCTTTCTTT
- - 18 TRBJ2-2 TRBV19 CASSIDRGHVLLGGELFF TGTGCCAGTAGTATAGATCGGGGACACGTTCTTCTTGGCGGGGAGCTGTTTTTT
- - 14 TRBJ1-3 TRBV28 CASNLVSSGNTIYF TGTGCCAGCAATCTGGTGAGCTCTGGAAACACCATATATTTT
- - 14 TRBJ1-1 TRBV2 CASSGQTENTEAFF TGTGCCAGCTCAGGACAGACCGAAAACACTGAAGCTTTCTTT
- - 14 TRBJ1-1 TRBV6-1 CASSEPGPWAEAFF TGTGCCAGCAGTGAGCCGGGGCCGTGGGCTGAAGCTTTCTTT
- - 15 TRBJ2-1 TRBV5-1 CASSLEPTNSHEQFF TGCGCCAGCAGCTTGGAACCGACTAACTCTCATGAGCAGTTCTTC
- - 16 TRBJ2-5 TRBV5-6 CASSLGSGRPMPTQYF TGTGCCAGCAGCTTGGGGTCCGGTCGCCCAATGCCGACCCAGTACTTC
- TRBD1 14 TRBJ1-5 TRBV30 CAWSTGQGDQPQHF TGTGCCTGGAGTACGGGACAGGGGGATCAGCCCCAGCATTTT
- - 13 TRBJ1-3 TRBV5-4 CASSKANGNTIYF TGTGCCAGCAGCAAAGCAAACGGAAACACCATATATTTT
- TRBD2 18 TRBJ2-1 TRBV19 CASSIALAGGARHNEQFF TGTGCCAGTAGTATAGCACTAGCGGGGGGCGCACGGCACAATGAGCAGTTCTTC
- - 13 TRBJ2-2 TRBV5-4 CASSLGRAGELFF TGTGCCAGCAGCTTGGGTAGGGCCGGGGAGCTGTTTTTT
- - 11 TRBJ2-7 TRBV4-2 CASSQDYEQYF TGTGCCAGCAGCCAAGATTATGAGCAGTACTTC
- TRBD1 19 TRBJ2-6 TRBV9 CASSVGGTGDISGANVLTF TGTGCCAGCAGCGTAGGTGGGACAGGGGACATCTCTGGGGCCAACGTCCTGACTTTC
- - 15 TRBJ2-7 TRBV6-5 CASSRDSQVGPEQYF TGTGCCAGCAGCCGGGACTCCCAAGTGGGGCCCGAGCAGTACTTC
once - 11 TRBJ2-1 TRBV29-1 CSVRRENEQFF TGCAGCGTTCGCAGGGAGAATGAGCAGTTCTTC
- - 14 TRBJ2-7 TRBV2 CAKVPGQGESEQYF TGTGCCAAGGTGCCGGGGCAGGGTGAGAGCGAGCAGTACTTC
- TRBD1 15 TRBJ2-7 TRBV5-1 CASSSDQGQGGEQYF TGCGCCAGCAGCTCAGATCAGGGACAGGGGGGCGAGCAGTACTTC
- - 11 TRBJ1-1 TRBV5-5 CASSLKDWAFF TGTGCCAGCAGCTTGAAGGACTGGGCTTTCTTT
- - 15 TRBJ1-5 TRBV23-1 CASSQFGSSNQPQHF TGCGCCAGCAGTCAATTCGGTTCTAGCAATCAGCCCCAGCATTTT
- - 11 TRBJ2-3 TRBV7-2 CASEWGYTQYF TGTGCCAGCGAATGGGGTTATACGCAGTATTTT
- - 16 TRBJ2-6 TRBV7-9 CASSLADSSGANVLTF TGTGCCAGCAGCTTAGCCGACAGCTCTGGGGCCAACGTCCTGACTTTC
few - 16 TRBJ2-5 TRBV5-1 CASSLGQGSIPETQYF TGCGCCAGCAGCTTGGGTCAGGGGTCTATTCCAGAGACCCAGTACTTC